Given below is one T cell receptor beta chain in context. What it binds is unknown. The V and J ends lost 6 bases and 1 base respectively, with 12 bases between them. This CDR3 region has 15 residues. CDR1 is SNHLY, CDR2 FYNNEI, per germline. Researchers prepared the TCRbeta library using unique molecular identifiers, the study reports. MiXCR was run by TCRdb on the PCR reads, yielding one entry per CDR3 protein. The sample holds about a million distinct CDR3 sequences, roughly 29% seen once. This entry comes from a study of T-cell reconstitution after alpha-beta-depleted transplantation in children. Overall study findings and caveats: Where some patients showed high TCRbeta diversity at day 60, it came from recipient T cells and thymic progenitors that had survived. After one year, T-cell counts and TCRbeta diversity mostly came from new T cells. Two months or so post-transplant, alpha-beta T cells reportedly derived from several hundred expanded graft clones.

The rearrangement joins TRBV2 to TRBJ2-2; the D is unclear. The receptor was derived from a boy younger than two who had a stem cell transplant for SCID, so the T cells may come from the graft donor. The source was PBMCs, mostly from graft donor cells, collected 360 days after TCRalphabeta/CD19-depleted stem cell transplant. The CDR3 reads CASRPQTVNTGELFF. CDR3 bases: TGTGCCAGCAGACCCCAGACGGTGAACACCGGGGAGCTGTTTTTT.